Listed here are 12 T cell receptor beta chains from one sample, sequenced in a study of blood T cell repertoires in COVID-19. Sequenced by immunoSEQ multiplex PCR; TCRdb stores in-frame clones only, minus some. The data contain more than 95,000 clones, 65% to 80% of them singletons. Input material: peripheral blood. These receptor sequences come from a man aged 45-65 years with acute or convalescent COVID-19.

This chain connects TRBV7-2 to TRBJ2-3; 14 bases line up with TRBD2. The CDR3 is made up of 17 amino acids. V shed 5 bases and J 4 bases; nucleotides not matched to a gene: 8. CDR1 SGHTA and CDR2 FQGNSA come from the germline V gene. The CDR3 bases are TGTGCCAGCAGCAAACGACTAGCGGGGGGGAAGGCAGATACGCAGTATTTT. Amino acids: CASSKRLAGGKADTQYF.

J is TRBJ1-1 and V is TRBV7-9; weak D call: TRBD1 (6 bases). This CDR3 is 14 amino acids long. Trimming left V 5 bases short and J 4 bases short, with 14 bases between. CDR1 is SEHNR and CDR2 is FQNEAQ in the germline V gene (reference sequence). The CDR3 nucleotides are TGTGCCAGCAGCCTCCAGGGGAGAGCCACTGAAGCTTTCTTT. It specifies CASSLQGRATEAFF.

The DNA for the CDR3 is TGTGCCAGCAGCTTCCTAGCGGGGGAGGGTGAGCAGTTCTTC. Encoded protein: CASSFLAGEGEQFF. The V gene is TRBV9, the J gene TRBJ2-1; 10 nucleotides line up with TRBD2. V shed 4 bases and J 9 bases; nucleotides not matched to a gene: 7. CDR1 is SGDLS, CDR2 YYNGEE, per germline. This CDR3 has 14 residues.

V gene TRBV11-2 combines with J gene TRBJ2-1; 7 bases align to TRBD2. The J segment lost 0 bases and the V segment lost 7 bases, leaving 3 bases of the junction unmatched. The CDR3 runs to 14 residues. Per germline, CDR1 SGHAT and CDR2 FQNNGV. The CDR3 DNA reads TGTGCCAGCATCCGGACTAGCTCCTACAATGAGCAGTTCTTC. Its protein product is CASIRTSSYNEQFF. The variable domain in full, completed from reference TRBV11-2 and TRBJ2-1, reads EAGVAQSPRYKIIEKRQSVAFWCNPISGHATLYWYQQILGQGPKLLIQFQNNGVVDDSQLPKDRFSAERLKGVDSTLKIQPAKLEDSAVYLCASIRTSSYNEQFFGPGTRLTVL.

The chain uses TRBV30 and TRBJ1-2, with a possible D match to TRBD1 (5 bases). The germline V and J ends were trimmed by 2 bases and 4 bases, with 11 bases remaining between them. Germline V lookup: CDR1 GTSNPN, CDR2 SVGIG (reference sequence). CDR3 length: 13 amino acids. The CDR3 region is CAWSQTGGYGYTF. The CDR3 DNA sequence: TGTGCCTGGAGTCAAACAGGTGGCTATGGCTACACCTTC.

This rearrangement joins TRBV7-9 to TRBJ1-1; D not resolved. Looked up from germline, CDR1 is SEHNR and CDR2 is FQNEAQ (reference sequence). The CDR3 runs 13 residues. Trimming pared 5 bases from V and 1 base from J, leaving 8 bases between. The CDR3 DNA follows: TGTGCCAGCAGCCGAGAATCGAACACTGAAGCTTTCTTT. This translates into CASSRESNTEAFF.

This clone was picked up one time. The chain employs TRBV13 and TRBJ2-7; 11 bases agree with TRBD2. CDR3 length: 15 amino acids. Trimming took 6 bases from V and 2 from J; bases not matched to a gene: 6. Germline lookup yields CDR1 PRHDT and CDR2 FYEKMQ (reference sequence). The DNA for the CDR3 is TGTGCCAGCAGTCAGGGACTAGCGGACCCCTACGAGCAGTACTTC. Its protein is CASSQGLADPYEQYF.

The chain recombines TRBV29-1 with TRBJ1-1; 7 bases fit TRBD1. J gave up 2 bases and V 4 bases, and 4 bases lay outside the gene matches. The CDR3 totals 13 residues. CDR1 and CDR2 from the germline V gene are SQVTM and ANQGSEA. Here the CDR3 reads CSVGQGVNTEAFF. Here the CDR3 DNA reads TGCAGCGTTGGCCAGGGGGTCAACACTGAAGCTTTCTTT.

The chain couples TRBV28 to TRBJ1-4; TRBD1 agrees at 7 bases. The germline CDR1 and CDR2 sequences are MDHEN and SYDVKM. J gave up 8 bases and V 3 bases, and 15 bases lay outside the gene matches. The CDR3 sequence is 17 residues long. CDR3 DNA: TGTGCCAGCAGTTTCCTGTGGGGTACCAAGGACAGGGAAAAACTGTTTTTT. Translation: CASSFLWGTKDREKLFF.

This clone showed up just once. The V and J genes are TRBV12-5 and TRBJ2-3; 8 positions match TRBD2. Germline CDR1 is LGHNT and CDR2 is FRNRAP. V shed 6 bases, J shed 3 bases, and the junction held 5 bases outside the gene matches. The CDR3 runs to 14 residues. DNA for the CDR3: TGTGCTAGTGGGGGCAGCGGGGGAACAGATACGCAGTATTTT. This translates into CASGGSGGTDTQYF.

The chain couples TRBV29-1 to TRBJ1-1; 9 bases match TRBD1. V was pared by 6 bases and J by 7 bases, with 6 bases of the junction left unmatched. The CDR3 is 12 amino acids. Per germline, CDR1 SQVTM and CDR2 ANQGSEA. The DNA for the CDR3 is TGCAGCGTGATGGACAGGGGCGGTGAAGCTTTCTTT. This sequence encodes CSVMDRGGEAFF.

V gene TRBV3-1 (or the pseudogene TRBV3-2) combines with J gene TRBJ2-1; 11 bases agree with TRBD2. The CDR3 loop spans 14 amino acids. After removal of 6 bases from V and 4 bases from J, the junction contained 2 bases not matched to a gene. The germline gives CDR1 LGHDT, CDR2 YNNKEL (reference sequence). Written as DNA, the CDR3 is TGTGCCAGCAGATTAGCGGGAGGGTACAATGAGCAGTTCTTC. As protein: CASRLAGGYNEQFF.